This T cell receptor beta chain was documented in a study of shared clonotypes between healthy human individuals. Some clones are missing from TCRdb's copy, which holds only in-frame ones; the method was immunoSEQ multiplex PCR. The sample records over 850,000 clones, 78% being singletons. This clone was found once. CDR1 and CDR2 from the germline V gene are SGDLS and YYNGEE. CDR3 size: 12 residues. V was pared by 1 base and J by 5 bases, with 6 bases between. The sequence was obtained from a man aged 18-30 years in good health. Some clones in this sample may be carry-over from other donors' samples. This rearrangement joins TRBV9 to TRBJ1-2; D call uncertain. The sample taken for sequencing was memory CD4+ T cells from PBMCs. Subset described: CD45RA-negative fraction. The CDR3 bases are TGTGCCAGCAGCGTAAACCGGTATGGCTACACCTTC. Translating it yields CASSVNRYGYTF.